This TCR beta chain stems from a study of shared clonotypes between healthy human individuals. The sample holds a few counts of this clone. Other DNA sequences in this specimen translate into the identical CDR3. Germline CDR1 SGDLS, CDR2 YYNGEE. V dropped 0 bases and J dropped 4 bases, with 4 bases sitting between them. There are 12 residues in the CDR3. The protocol was immunoSEQ multiplex PCR, while the TCRdb copy is restricted to in-frame clones and leaves out a portion. The table shows 2 million to 2.5 million clones, with approximately 95% occurring only once. The naive CD8 subset, CD45RO-negative cells positively selected for CCR7, excluded terminally differentiated effector memory CD45RA+ cells.

The receptor was derived from a man aged 18 to 30 in good health. The V and J genes are TRBV9 and TRBJ1-2; no definite D call. Sequencing was done on a sample of naive CD8+ T cells sorted from blood. The CDR3 nucleotides read TGTGCCAGCAGCGTAGGCTCCTATGGCTACACCTTC. Translation: CASSVGSYGYTF.